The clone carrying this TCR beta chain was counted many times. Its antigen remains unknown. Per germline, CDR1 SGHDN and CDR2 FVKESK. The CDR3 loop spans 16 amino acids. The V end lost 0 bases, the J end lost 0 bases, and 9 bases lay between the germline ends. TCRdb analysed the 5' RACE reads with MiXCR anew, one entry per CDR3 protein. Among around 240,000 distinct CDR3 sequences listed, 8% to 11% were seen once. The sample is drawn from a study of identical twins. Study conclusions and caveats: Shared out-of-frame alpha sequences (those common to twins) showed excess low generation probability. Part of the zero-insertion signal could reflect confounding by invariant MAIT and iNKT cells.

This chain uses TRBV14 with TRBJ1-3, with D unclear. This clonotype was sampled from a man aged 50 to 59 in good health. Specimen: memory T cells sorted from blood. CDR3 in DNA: TGTGCCAGCAGCCAAGATGCCAGCATCTCTGGAAACACCATATATTTT. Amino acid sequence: CASSQDASISGNTIYF.